One and the same sample provided the 17 T cell receptor beta chains below, sequenced in a study of vaccination effects on CD4 cells after COVID-19. Sequencing was preceded by expansion of antigen-specific CD4+ T cells with viral peptide pools in the ViraFEST assay. A 10-day culture period preceded the isolation of CD4+ T cells. Participants received two doses of either the BNT162b2 or mRNA-1273 vaccine. Method: immunoSEQ multiplex PCR; TCRdb's copy keeps in-frame clones and lacks some. The sample records 75,000 or so clones, over 70% being singletons. These receptors' targets are unknown. Specimen: CD4+ T cells from PBMCs cultured with HCoV-OC43 spike peptides, collected after COVID-19 vaccination. Documented subset: HCoV-OC43 spike overlapping peptide pool stimulation. These receptors came from a human donor who received a COVID-19 vaccine.

V is TRBV5-4 and J is TRBJ2-7; 8 nucleotides match TRBD1. Germline V gene data show CDR1 as SGHNT and CDR2 as YYREEE (reference sequence). The length of the CDR3 is 12 residues. Losses at the gene ends were 3 bases for V and 6 bases for J; bases not matched to a gene: 2. The CDR3 DNA is TGTGCCAGCAGCTCCACAGGGGGCGAGCAGTACGTC. This gives the protein CASSSTGGEQYV.

This clone showed up just once. The chain has TRBV11-2 and TRBJ1-1; no reliable D call. Per the germline V gene, CDR1 is SGHAT and CDR2 is FQNNGV. CDR3 size: 14 residues. Trimming took 0 bases from V and 0 from J, leaving 5 bases between them. The CDR3 sequence is CASSLDMVNTEAFF. CDR3 DNA: TGTGCCAGCAGCTTAGATATGGTGAACACTGAAGCTTTCTTT.

This clone was observed a few times. V usage is TRBV27 and J usage is TRBJ1-2, with 11 bases lining up with TRBD1. V lost 5 bases and J lost 3; bases outside the gene matches: 5. Germline loops: CDR1 MNHEY, CDR2 SMNVEV (reference sequence). This CDR3 has 15 residues. CDR3 protein: CASSNRTGGDYGYTF. The CDR3 bases are TGTGCCAGCAGTAACCGGACAGGGGGCGACTATGGCTACACCTTC.

The rearrangement uses TRBV18 and TRBJ1-4; D is perhaps TRBD1 (5 bases). Germline CDR1 is KGHSH and CDR2 is LQKENI. V lost 1 base to trimming and J lost 7 bases, with 10 bases between them. The CDR3 has 14 amino acids. As DNA, the CDR3 is TGTGCCAGCTCACCACAGGGGTTGGCTGAAAAACTGTTTTTT. It translates to CASSPQGLAEKLFF.

The chain links TRBV9 to TRBJ2-2, with unresolved D. Trimming cost V 2 bases and J 4 bases, with 6 bases left between them. This CDR3 is built from 13 residues. CDR1 and CDR2 from the germline V gene are SGDLS and YYNGEE. The CDR3 loop reads CASSVFGTGELFF. CDR3 nucleotide sequence: TGTGCCAGCAGCGTCTTCGGCACCGGGGAGCTGTTTTTT.

The V call is TRBV6-2 or TRBV6-3, the J call TRBJ2-1; unclear D gene. CDR1 MNHEY and CDR2 SVGEGT come from the germline V gene. The V end was cut by 5 bases, the J end by 9 bases, with 17 bases between. This CDR3 is 14 amino acids long. The CDR3 sequence is CASSGILKPPEQFF. The CDR3 bases are TGTGCCAGCAGTGGAATACTAAAACCTCCTGAGCAGTTCTTC.

The rearrangement uses TRBV19 and TRBJ1-6, with D tentatively TRBD1 (5 bases). CDR1 is LNHDA and CDR2 is SQIVND in the germline V gene (reference sequence). The germline V and J ends were trimmed by 3 bases and 8 bases, with 17 bases remaining between them. CDR3 size: 16 residues. CDR3 in amino acids: CASSIPGTEAYSPLHF. In nucleotides, the CDR3 is TGTGCCAGTAGTATCCCCGGGACCGAGGCCTATTCACCCCTCCACTTT.

The chain employs TRBV29-1 and TRBJ2-3; D ambiguous. Germline CDR1 reads SQVTM; CDR2 reads ANQGSEA. CDR3 size: 14 residues. The V and J ends lost 1 base and 3 bases respectively, with 11 bases between them. The CDR3 loop reads CSVEGRVGTDTQYF. In DNA form, the CDR3 reads TGCAGCGTTGAAGGTCGGGTGGGGACAGATACGCAGTATTTT.

This clone occurred once. V gene TRBV3-1 (or the pseudogene TRBV3-2) combines with J gene TRBJ2-1; 8 bases match TRBD1. With 8 bases clipped from V and 5 bases from J, the junction kept 5 bases outside the gene matches. CDR1 is LGHDT and CDR2 is YNNKEL in the germline V gene (reference sequence). This CDR3 spans 13 amino acids. The CDR3 spells CASQDRDDNEQFF. The CDR3 nucleotides are TGTGCCAGCCAGGACAGGGATGACAATGAGCAGTTCTTC.

This clone has just a few counts. J is TRBJ2-5 and V is TRBV29-1; D remains ambiguous. This CDR3 contains 9 residues. V was cut by 4 bases and J by 5 bases, with 2 bases left in between. From germline, CDR1 is SQVTM and CDR2 ANQGSEA. The CDR3 sequence: CSVAETQYF. The CDR3 DNA reads as TGCAGCGTTGCGGAGACCCAGTACTTC.

This clone was observed a handful of times. V gene TRBV3-1 (or the pseudogene TRBV3-2) combines with J gene TRBJ1-2; no clear D gene. The germline V gene encodes CDR1 LGHDT and CDR2 YNNKEL (reference sequence). This CDR3 region has 14 residues. V lost 0 bases, J lost 4 bases, and 9 bases lay in between. In nucleotides, the CDR3 is TGTGCCAGCAGCCAAGAAATTCAAGCCTATGGCTACACCTTC. Translation gives CASSQEIQAYGYTF.

The chain employs TRBV7-9 and TRBJ2-7; TRBD1 matches 9 bases. The trim removed 6 bases at V and 5 bases at J, leaving 2 bases unmatched. There are 12 residues in the CDR3. Looked up from germline, CDR1 is SEHNR and CDR2 is FQNEAQ (reference sequence). CDR3 coding DNA: TGTGCCAGCAGTAGACAGGGGGACGAGCAGTACGTC. This codes for CASSRQGDEQYV.

CDR3 bases: TGTGCCAGCAGCTGGGACAACTCCTACGAGCAGTACGTC. Protein: CASSWDNSYEQYV. The chain has TRBV5-6 and TRBJ2-7, with TRBD1 as a possible D gene (6 bases). Per the germline V gene, CDR1 is SGHDT and CDR2 is YYEEEE. Trimming took off 3 bases at V and 0 bases at J, with 7 bases between the two ends. The CDR3 runs to 13 residues.

The rearrangement joins TRBV7-2 to TRBJ2-7; 9 nucleotides line up with TRBD2. This CDR3 has 15 amino acids. The J segment lost 1 base and the V segment lost 5 bases, leaving 6 bases of the junction unmatched. Germline lookup yields CDR1 SGHTA and CDR2 FQGNSA. DNA for the CDR3: TGTGCCAGCAGCCGGGAGGCGGGGGGGTCCTACGAGCAGTACGTC. Translated, it gives CASSREAGGSYEQYV.

This chain connects TRBV7-2 to TRBJ2-1, with 12 bases fitting TRBD2. This CDR3 contains 15 residues. Germline V gives CDR1 SGHTA, CDR2 FQGNSA. With V trimmed by 5 bases and J by 7 bases, 6 bases remained unmatched. CDR3 sequence: CASSPRLAGANEQFF. In DNA, the CDR3 is TGTGCCAGCAGCCCGAGACTAGCGGGGGCTAATGAGCAGTTCTTC.

This sequence joins TRBV5-1 and TRBJ2-1; D possibly corresponds to TRBD1 (6 bases). The CDR3 extends over 15 amino acids. V gave up 4 bases and J gave up 1 base, with 12 bases separating them. Looked up from germline, CDR1 is SGHRS and CDR2 is YFSETQ. The CDR3 sequence is CASSNPRGSYNEQFF. CDR3 nucleotide sequence: TGCGCCAGCAGCAACCCCAGGGGATCCTACAATGAGCAGTTCTTC.

This chain uses TRBV19 with TRBJ2-3; the match to TRBD2 covers 7 bases. The J segment lost 1 base and the V segment lost 4 bases, leaving 2 bases of the junction unmatched. Germline V lookup: CDR1 LNHDA, CDR2 SQIVND (reference sequence). CDR3 length: 14 residues. The DNA for the CDR3 is TGTGCCAGTAGTAACCGGGGGGGCACAGATACGCAGTATTTT. It codes for CASSNRGGTDTQYF.